Below, 10 T cell receptor beta chains from the same sample are listed, as sequenced in a study of cytomegalovirus exposure and HLA in healthy donors. The PCR had 60 Vbeta and 13 Jbeta primers. Repertoires were generated with immunoSEQ multiplex PCR, while TCRdb's copy carries only in-frame clones and drops some. The table has some 160,000 clones, about 72% seen once. The sequencing input was PBMCs. These TCRs come from a man aged 60 to 75 in good health and CMV-seronegative.

Only a few counts were recorded for this clone. The V call is TRBV19, the J call TRBJ2-1; 7 bases map to TRBD1. V lost 3 bases, J lost 0 bases, and 5 bases stayed unmatched. CDR1 LNHDA and CDR2 SQIVND come from the germline V gene (reference sequence). The CDR3 consists of 16 residues. CDR3 protein: CASSITGQLSYNEQFF. CDR3 in DNA: TGTGCCAGTAGTATTACGGGACAGCTCTCCTACAATGAGCAGTTCTTC.

J is TRBJ2-2 and V is TRBV10-3, with 8 bases identical to TRBD1. This CDR3 is built from 13 residues. The V gene's germline CDR1 is ENHRY and CDR2 SYGVKD. With V trimmed by 9 bases and J by 4 bases, 4 bases remained unmatched. CDR3 loop: CAIRQGSTGELFF. The CDR3 region has the DNA TGTGCCATAAGACAGGGGAGCACCGGGGAGCTGTTTTTT.

The V gene is TRBV6-4, the J gene TRBJ2-2; possibly TRBD1 for D (5 bases). From germline, CDR1 is MRHNA and CDR2 SNTAGT. The CDR3 totals 13 residues. Trimming cost V 6 bases and J 7 bases, with 12 bases left between them. The CDR3 here is CASRKGNVGELFF. DNA of the CDR3: TGTGCCAGCAGGAAGGGGAATGTCGGGGAGCTGTTTTTT.

The V gene is TRBV5-1, the J gene TRBJ1-1; TRBD1 might be the D (6 bases). The CDR3 contains 16 residues. The V end was cut by 4 bases, the J end by 2 bases, with 18 bases between. Germline V lookup: CDR1 SGHRS, CDR2 YFSETQ. Here the CDR3 reads CASSEAAGVGNTEAFF. The CDR3, as DNA: TGCGCCAGCAGCGAAGCGGCAGGGGTTGGCAACACTGAAGCTTTCTTT.

The chain has TRBV5-1 and TRBJ2-7; the match to TRBD2 covers 8 bases. This CDR3 has 15 residues. Germline V gene data show CDR1 as SGHRS and CDR2 as YFSETQ. The V segment lost 0 bases and the J segment 5 bases; nucleotides outside the gene matches: 7. The CDR3 sequence: CASSLVGTSQDEQYF. The DNA for the CDR3 is TGCGCCAGCAGCTTGGTCGGGACTAGTCAGGACGAGCAGTACTTC.

This chain connects TRBV5-1 to TRBJ1-4; 8 bases line up with TRBD1. The CDR3 has 14 amino acids. V lost 3 bases, J lost 8 bases, and 6 bases stayed unmatched. Germline CDR1 is SGHRS and CDR2 is YFSETQ. The CDR3 region is CASSSDREDEKLFF. CDR3 sequence (DNA): TGCGCCAGCAGCTCGGACAGGGAGGACGAAAAACTGTTTTTT.

The J gene is TRBJ1-1, the V gene TRBV19; 8 bases align to TRBD1. The junction had 11 bases not matched to a gene; V was cut back by 6 bases and J by 11 bases. This CDR3 has 13 residues. In germline, CDR1 is LNHDA, CDR2 SQIVND (reference sequence). CDR3 sequence: CASSDNWTGKAFF. CDR3 in DNA: TGTGCCAGTAGCGATAACTGGACAGGGAAGGCTTTCTTT.

This chain joins TRBV6-5 and TRBJ2-7; tentative D call: TRBD2 (5 bases). CDR1 is MNHEY, CDR2 SVGAGI, per germline. Trimming left V 2 bases short and J 1 base short, with 12 bases between. The CDR3 has 15 residues. In DNA, the CDR3 is TGTGCCAGCAGTTACCGCGCGGGTAGGTCCTACGAGCAGTACTTC. Protein sequence: CASSYRAGRSYEQYF.

V gene TRBV5-6 combines with J gene TRBJ1-2, with 9 bases identical to TRBD1. Per germline, CDR1 SGHDT and CDR2 YYEEEE. The CDR3 runs to 14 residues. The junction had 8 bases not matched to a gene; V was cut back by 4 bases and J by 7 bases. The CDR3 sequence is CASSLQGAPGGYTF. The CDR3, as DNA: TGTGCCAGCAGCCTACAGGGGGCGCCGGGTGGCTACACCTTC. The complete variable domain, with remaining parts taken from reference TRBV5-6 and TRBJ1-2, reads DAGVTQSPTHLIKTRGQQVTLRCSPKSGHDTVSWYQQALGQGPQFIFQYYEEEERQRGNFPDRFSGHQFPNYSSELNVNALLLGDSALYLCASSLQGAPGGYTFGSGTRLTVV.

The J gene is TRBJ1-1, the V gene TRBV15; a weak D match, TRBD1 (5 bases). V was shortened by 0 bases and J by 1 base, with 9 bases between the two germline ends. The CDR3 loop spans 15 amino acids. Per germline, CDR1 LNHNV and CDR2 YYDKDF (reference sequence). The CDR3 protein is CATSRDLQGNTEAFF. The CDR3, as DNA: TGTGCCACCAGCAGAGATCTTCAGGGGAACACTGAAGCTTTCTTT.